The source of this T cell receptor (beta chain) is a study of blood T cell repertoires in COVID-19. Individuals drawn from under 30 US areas were about 18 to 89 years old. Clinical history reported by participants formed the basis on which cohorts were assigned. Authors' data handling: Estimation of nucleated cell counts relied on the amplification of reference gene primers. The method was immunoSEQ multiplex PCR; TCRdb's version includes in-frame clones alone and lacks a portion of them. V and J calls and clone size are copied from that table; D and trimming were computed from the DNA. The table shows 250,000 to 350,000 clones, with 85% occurring only once. This CDR3 comprises 14 residues. Germline loops: CDR1 MNHEY, CDR2 SVGEGT. V lost 3 bases and J lost 4; bases outside the gene matches: 5.

The rearrangement links TRBV6-2 or TRBV6-3 to TRBJ1-2, with 7 bases that match TRBD1. The receptor was isolated from a woman in her forties or fifties who had recovered from COVID-19. What was sequenced was PBMCs or T cells enriched from blood (not recorded which). The DNA of the CDR3 is TGTGCCAGCAGTTATGCGGGACAGATCTATGGCTACACCTTC. Its protein is CASSYAGQIYGYTF.